This T cell receptor beta chain was profiled in a study of spatial heterogeneity in lung cancer. Study in general: Detection of beta-chain sequences consistently exceeded that of alpha-chain sequences. TCR and UMI combinations that were unique each appeared, on average, more than ten times in raw reads.

Trimming took 6 bases from V and 4 from J; bases not matched to a gene: 8. CDR1 is SQVTM and CDR2 is ANQGSEA in the germline V gene. CDR3 size: 14 residues. Worth noting for this clonotype: The antigen is unknown.

Regarding the study as a whole: At tumor resection, ubiquitous expanded TCRs were detected in blood more often than later.

TCRdb recomputed calls from the 5' RACE reads with MiXCR, one row per CDR3 protein. The sample carries just over 75,000 distinct CDR3 sequences, 8% recorded once. Noted time point: sample taken at primary tumor resection. The donors were 72 patients with non-small cell lung cancer that was early-stage and untreated. The input for sequencing was PBMCs, taken at surgery. The receptor was isolated from a male donor with early-stage non-small cell lung cancer. The rearrangement uses TRBV29-1 and TRBJ1-1; 10 positions match TRBD1. For the CDR3, the DNA is TGCAGCGTAGGAACGGGACAGGGGCCCACTGAAGCTTTCTTT. Translation: CSVGTGQGPTEAFF.